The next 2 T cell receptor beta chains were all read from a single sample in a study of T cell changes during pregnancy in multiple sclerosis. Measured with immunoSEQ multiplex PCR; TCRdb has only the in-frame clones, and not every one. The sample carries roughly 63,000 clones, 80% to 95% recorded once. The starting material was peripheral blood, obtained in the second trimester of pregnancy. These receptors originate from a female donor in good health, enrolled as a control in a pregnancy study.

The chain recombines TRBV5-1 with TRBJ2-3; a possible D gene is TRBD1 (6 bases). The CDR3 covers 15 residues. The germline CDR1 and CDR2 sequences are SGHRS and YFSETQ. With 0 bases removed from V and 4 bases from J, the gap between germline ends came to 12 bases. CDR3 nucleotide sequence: TGCGCCAGCAGCTTGGGGGGACAACGGTCAGATACGCAGTATTTT. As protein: CASSLGGQRSDTQYF.

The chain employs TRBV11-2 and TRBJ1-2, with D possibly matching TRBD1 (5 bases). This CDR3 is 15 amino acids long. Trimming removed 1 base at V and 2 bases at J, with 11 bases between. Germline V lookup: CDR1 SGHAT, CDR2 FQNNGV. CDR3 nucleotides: TGTGCCAGCAGCTTAGGTGGCAGGGTAAACTATGGCTACACCTTC. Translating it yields CASSLGGRVNYGYTF. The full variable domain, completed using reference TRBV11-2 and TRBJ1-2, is EAGVAQSPRYKIIEKRQSVAFWCNPISGHATLYWYQQILGQGPKLLIQFQNNGVVDDSQLPKDRFSAERLKGVDSTLKIQPAKLEDSAVYLCASSLGGRVNYGYTFGSGTRLTVV.